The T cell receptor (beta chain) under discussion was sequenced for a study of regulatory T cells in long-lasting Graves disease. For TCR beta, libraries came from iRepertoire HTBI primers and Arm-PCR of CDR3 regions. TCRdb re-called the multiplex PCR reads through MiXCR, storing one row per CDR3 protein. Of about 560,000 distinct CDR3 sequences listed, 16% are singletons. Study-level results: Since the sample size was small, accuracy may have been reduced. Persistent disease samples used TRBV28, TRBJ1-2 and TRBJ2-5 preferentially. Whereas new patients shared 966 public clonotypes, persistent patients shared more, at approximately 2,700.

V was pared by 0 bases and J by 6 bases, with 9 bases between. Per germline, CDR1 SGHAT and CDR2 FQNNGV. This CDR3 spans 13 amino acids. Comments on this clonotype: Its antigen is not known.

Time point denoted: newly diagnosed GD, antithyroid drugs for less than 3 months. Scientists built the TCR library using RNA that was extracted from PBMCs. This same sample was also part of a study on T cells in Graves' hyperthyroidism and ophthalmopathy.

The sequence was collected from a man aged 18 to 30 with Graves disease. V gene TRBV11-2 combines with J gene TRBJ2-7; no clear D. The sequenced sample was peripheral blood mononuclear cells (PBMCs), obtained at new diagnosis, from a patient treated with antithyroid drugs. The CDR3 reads CASSLDSLSEQYF. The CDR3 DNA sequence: TGTGCCAGCAGCTTAGACAGCCTTTCCGAGCAGTACTTC.